The clone carrying this TCR beta chain was seen a handful of times. Antigen: not known. From the 5' RACE reads, TCRdb called clonotypes with MiXCR, one entry per CDR3 protein. In the table there are hundreds of thousands of distinct CDR3 sequences, about 12% of which are singletons. V dropped 2 bases and J dropped 9 bases, with 20 bases sitting between them. The CDR3 totals 16 residues. In germline, CDR1 is MNHEY, CDR2 SMNVEV (reference sequence). This specimen belongs to a study of identical twins. Notes on the study in general: For out-of-frame alpha sequences shared by twins, low generation probability was in excess. With abundant cord blood beta clonotypes, insertions were fewer; memory repertoires showed no such pattern. Within beta out-of-frame sequences, the excess sharing observed between twins was weaker.

These sequences were also reported in another study, on yellow fever vaccine responses in identical twins.

This rearrangement joins TRBV27 to TRBJ2-1, with a tentative D call TRBD2 (5 bases). This TCR derives from a woman aged 18-29 years in good health. Sequenced material: PBMCs. The CDR3: CASSLDGRRLSVEQFF. CDR3 DNA: TGTGCCAGCAGTTTAGACGGACGGAGGCTAAGTGTTGAGCAGTTCTTC.